This T cell receptor beta chain was documented in a study of T cell responses to AZD1222 COVID-19 vaccine. Across the study: Pooled together were second doses at about 4 or about 12 weeks. Study results and limitations: No day 14 peak samples; only post-peak repertoires were characterized. Spike-specific TCR breadth rose after two AZD1222 doses, and depth rose as well.

This clone was counted a few times. Antigen: not known. CDR3 size: 11 residues. Clones were sequenced by immunoSEQ multiplex PCR, and TCRdb holds only the in-frame ones, with some missing. This table has some 180,000 clones, 85% to 95% appearing once. The sequencing used peripheral blood, collected on day 0 of AZD1222 vaccination. This TCR was recovered from an adult in good health. J is TRBJ2-2 and V is TRBV12-3 or TRBV12-4, with D uncertain. The CDR3 spells CVSTNTGELFF. The DNA of the CDR3 is TGTGTATCTACGAACACCGGGGAGCTGTTTTTT.